The rows below give T cell receptor beta chains drawn from one sample of a study of blood T cells in healthy people across ages. TCRdb fed the 5' RACE reads into MiXCR, producing one record per CDR3 protein. The sample contains about 1 million distinct CDR3 sequences, 40% to 50% of which appear only once. The sample taken for sequencing was blood. The receptors were gathered from a woman aged 55-70 years in good health. CDR3s include the opening cysteine and the closing phenylalanine or tryptophan. A D gene is named only where the DNA matches it firmly. Rows may omit the clone size; those that give it use once, few, many or a size class.

clone_size	v_call	cdr3_length	j_call	d_call	cdr3_aa	cdr3_nt
-	TRBV27	15	TRBJ2-7	-	CASSPLGQNYYEQYF	TGTGCCAGCAGCCCTCTGGGCCAAAACTACTACGAGCAGTACTTC
few	TRBV7-2	12	TRBJ2-1	-	CASSPVLPKQFF	TGTGCCAGCAGCCCCGTCCTACCCAAGCAGTTCTTC
-	TRBV2	17	TRBJ2-3	TRBD2	CASSDPSGLVSTDTQYF	TGTGCCAGCAGTGACCCTAGCGGGCTAGTTAGCACAGATACACAGTATTTT
-	TRBV11-2	14	TRBJ1-2	TRBD1	CASNTGGIGYGYTF	TGTGCCAGCAACACAGGGGGCATCGGCTATGGCTACACCTTC
-	TRBV18	14	TRBJ2-7	-	CASSPLDLSYEQYF	TGTGCCAGCTCACCGCTTGACCTGTCCTACGAGCAGTACTTC
once	TRBV12-3/TRBV12-4	13	TRBJ2-5	-	CASSQGRGYTQYF	TGTGCCAGCAGCCAAGGCAGGGGATATACCCAGTACTTC
few	TRBV27	13	TRBJ2-7	TRBD1	CASRGQGAHEQYF	TGTGCCAGCAGGGGACAGGGGGCCCACGAGCAGTACTTC
few	TRBV12-3/TRBV12-4	13	TRBJ2-4	-	CASSPGTHNIQYF	TGTGCCAGCAGTCCCGGGACACATAACATTCAGTACTTC
few	TRBV27	15	TRBJ1-5	-	CASSFSSGQVWPQHF	TGTGCCAGCAGTTTTTCCTCCGGCCAGGTCTGGCCCCAGCATTTT
-	TRBV5-1	19	TRBJ2-2	-	CASSLTGVAKAVRGGELFF	TGCGCCAGCAGCTTAACCGGTGTAGCTAAGGCCGTAAGAGGCGGGGAGCTGTTTTTT
-	TRBV4-1	15	TRBJ1-2	-	CASSPKRRADYGHTF	TGCGCGAGCAGCCCGAAGCGGAGGGCGGACTATGGCCACACCTTC
-	TRBV6-1	19	TRBJ2-1	TRBD2	CASRFLTSGEPRGDNEQFF	TGTGCCAGCAGGTTTTTGACTAGCGGGGAGCCCCGAGGGGACAATGAGCAGTTCTTC
-	TRBV3-1	13	TRBJ2-5	-	CASSRRIQETQYF	TGTGCCAGCAGCCGACGGATCCAAGAGACCCAGTACTTC
-	TRBV2	17	TRBJ1-2	-	CASSEAAAGAGGRGYTF	TGTGCCAGCAGTGAAGCGGCGGCTGGCGCGGGCGGGAGGGGCTACACCTTC
few	TRBV18	16	TRBJ2-3	-	CASSPIASSRGDTQYF	TGTGCCAGCTCACCAATAGCAAGCTCCCGGGGAGATACGCAGTATTTT
-	TRBV6-2/TRBV6-3	14	TRBJ1-5	-	CASSTLYSNQPQHF	TGTGCCAGCAGTACACTGTATAGCAATCAGCCCCAGCATTTT
-	TRBV15	14	TRBJ1-1	-	CATSRDWGDTEAFF	TGTGCCACCAGCAGAGATTGGGGGGACACTGAAGCTTTCTTT
few	TRBV4-1	16	TRBJ2-3	-	CASSQDAARREDTQYF	TGCGCCAGCAGCCAAGATGCGGCCCGGCGTGAAGATACGCAGTATTTT
-	TRBV20-1	14	TRBJ2-4	-	CSASLGKLQNIQYF	TGCAGTGCTAGTCTCGGGAAACTCCAAAACATTCAGTACTTC
-	TRBV7-2	15	TRBJ2-7	-	CASSFFVTQGHEQYF	TGTGCCAGCAGCTTCTTCGTGACCCAAGGGCACGAGCAGTACTTC
few	TRBV7-2	13	TRBJ2-3	-	CASSTGLFDTQYF	TGTGCCAGCAGCACGGGACTGTTTGATACGCAGTATTTT
once	TRBV14	13	TRBJ2-5	-	CASSHILQETQYF	TGTGCCAGCAGCCATATACTACAAGAGACCCAGTACTTC
-	TRBV20-1	13	TRBJ1-5	-	CSAGTTSNQPQHF	TGCAGTGCTGGGACAACAAGCAATCAGCCCCAGCATTTT
-	TRBV7-8	19	TRBJ2-1	TRBD1	CASSYSGTGFPGSYNEQFF	TGTGCCAGCAGCTACTCCGGGACAGGGTTCCCAGGCTCCTACAATGAGCAGTTCTTC
once	TRBV20-1	12	TRBJ2-7	-	CSASTGLGEQYF	TGCAGTGCTAGTACCGGGCTCGGCGAGCAGTACTTC
many	TRBV27	14	TRBJ2-3	TRBD1	CASSFTGGTDTQYF	TGTGCCAGCAGTTTCACAGGGGGCACAGATACGCAGTATTTT
many	TRBV29-1	12	TRBJ1-1	-	CSVRVAGTEAFF	TGCAGCGTTAGGGTGGCGGGAACTGAAGCTTTCTTT
-	TRBV11-2	19	TRBJ2-1	TRBD2	CASSLGLAGAFGAGNEQFF	TGTGCCAGCAGCTTAGGGCTAGCGGGAGCTTTTGGGGCTGGGAATGAGCAGTTCTTC
-	TRBV6-2/TRBV6-3	16	TRBJ2-7	TRBD2	CASPKISGRPYNEQYF	TGTGCCAGCCCCAAAATCAGCGGGAGGCCCTACAATGAGCAGTACTTC
-	TRBV9	11	TRBJ2-1	-	CASSALTEQFF	TGTGCCAGCAGTGCTCTGACAGAACAGTTCTTC